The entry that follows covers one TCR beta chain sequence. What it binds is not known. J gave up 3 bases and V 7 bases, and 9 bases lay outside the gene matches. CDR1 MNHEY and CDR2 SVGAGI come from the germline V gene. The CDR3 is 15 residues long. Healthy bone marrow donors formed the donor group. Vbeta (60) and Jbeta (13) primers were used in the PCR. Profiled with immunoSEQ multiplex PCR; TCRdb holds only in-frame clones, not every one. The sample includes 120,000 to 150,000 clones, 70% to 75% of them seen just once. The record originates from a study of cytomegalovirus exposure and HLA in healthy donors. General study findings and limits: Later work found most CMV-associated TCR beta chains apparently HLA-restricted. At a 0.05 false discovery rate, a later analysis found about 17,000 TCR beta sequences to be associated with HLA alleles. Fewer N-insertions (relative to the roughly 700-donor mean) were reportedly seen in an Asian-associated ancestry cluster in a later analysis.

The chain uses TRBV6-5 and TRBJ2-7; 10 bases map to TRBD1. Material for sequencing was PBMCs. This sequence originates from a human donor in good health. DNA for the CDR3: TGTGCCAGCACCGCGACCGGGACAGGGGTCTACGAGCAGTACTTC. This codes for CASTATGTGVYEQYF.